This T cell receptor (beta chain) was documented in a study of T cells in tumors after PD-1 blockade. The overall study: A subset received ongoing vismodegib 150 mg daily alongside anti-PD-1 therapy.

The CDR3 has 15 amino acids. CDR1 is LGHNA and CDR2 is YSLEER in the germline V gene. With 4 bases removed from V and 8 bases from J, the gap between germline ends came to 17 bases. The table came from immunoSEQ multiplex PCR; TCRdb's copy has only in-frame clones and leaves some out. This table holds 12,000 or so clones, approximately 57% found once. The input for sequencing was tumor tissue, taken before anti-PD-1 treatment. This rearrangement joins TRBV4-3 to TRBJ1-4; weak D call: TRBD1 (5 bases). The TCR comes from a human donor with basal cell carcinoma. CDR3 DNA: TGCGCCAGCAGCCGCCGTGGGGGTCGAAGAGAAAAACTGTTTTTT. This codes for CASSRRGGRREKLFF.